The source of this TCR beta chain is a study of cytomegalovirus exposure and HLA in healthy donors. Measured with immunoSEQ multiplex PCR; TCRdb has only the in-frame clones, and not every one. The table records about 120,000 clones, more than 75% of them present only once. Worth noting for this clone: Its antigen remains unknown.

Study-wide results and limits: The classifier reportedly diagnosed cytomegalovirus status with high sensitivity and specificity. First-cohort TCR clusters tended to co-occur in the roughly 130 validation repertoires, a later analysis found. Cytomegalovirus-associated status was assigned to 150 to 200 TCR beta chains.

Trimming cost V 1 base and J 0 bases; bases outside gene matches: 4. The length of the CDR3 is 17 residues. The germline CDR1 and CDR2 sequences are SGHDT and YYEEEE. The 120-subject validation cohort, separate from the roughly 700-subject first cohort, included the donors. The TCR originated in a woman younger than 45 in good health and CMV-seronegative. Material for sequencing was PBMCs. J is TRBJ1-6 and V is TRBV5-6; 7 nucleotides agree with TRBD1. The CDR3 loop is CASSLQDRSSYNSPLHF. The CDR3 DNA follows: TGTGCCAGCAGCTTGCAGGACAGGAGCTCCTATAATTCACCCCTCCACTTT.